This T cell receptor (beta chain) comes out of a study of control samples from healthy donors and cancer patients. The CDR3 loop spans 15 amino acids. Trimming cost V 3 bases and J 5 bases; bases outside gene matches: 10. CDR1 and CDR2 from the germline V gene are SQVTM and ANQGSEA. Clones were sequenced by immunoSEQ multiplex PCR, and TCRdb holds only the in-frame ones, with some missing. This repertoire shows approximately 150,000 clones, roughly 95% found once; its top ten account for approximately 1%. Sequencing was performed on blood. The sequence was collected from a woman aged 25 to 39 in good health. The chain links TRBV29-1 to TRBJ2-5; TRBD2 aligns across 9 bases. CDR3 bases: TGCAGCGTTGACCATAGCGGGAGATGGGGGGAGACCCAGTACTTC. Translating gives CSVDHSGRWGETQYF.